A single sample is the source of the 14 T cell receptor beta chains below, sequenced in a study of T cell responses to AZD1222 COVID-19 vaccine. Using immunoSEQ multiplex PCR, the repertoire was profiled, and TCRdb retains in-frame clones only, with some absent. This table holds about 190,000 clones, approximately 92% found once. The starting material was peripheral blood, obtained on day 0 of AZD1222 vaccination. The receptors come from an adult in good health.

V usage is TRBV27 and J usage is TRBJ1-1; tentative D call: TRBD1 (5 bases). Germline V gene data show CDR1 as MNHEY and CDR2 as SMNVEV (reference sequence). V gave up 4 bases and J gave up 4 bases, with 25 bases separating them. The CDR3 runs 18 residues. CDR3 sequence: CASSSTYRDGGVGTEAFF. For the CDR3, the DNA is TGTGCCAGCAGTTCGACGTACCGGGACGGGGGAGTCGGCACTGAAGCTTTCTTT.

The chain links TRBV2 to TRBJ2-3; D gene uncertain. Per the germline V gene, CDR1 is SNHLY and CDR2 is FYNNEI. The V gene lost 8 bases and the J gene lost 4 bases, with 16 bases spanning the gap. There are 14 residues in the CDR3. The CDR3 reads CASETPKAADTQYF. The CDR3 DNA reads as TGTGCCAGCGAAACACCAAAAGCCGCAGATACGCAGTATTTT.

The chain carries TRBV2 and TRBJ1-2, with D unresolved. The V end lost 9 bases, the J end lost 0 bases, and 11 bases lay between the germline ends. The CDR3 consists of 13 residues. CDR1 SNHLY and CDR2 FYNNEI come from the germline V gene. The CDR3 DNA is TGTGCCAGATACGATACGGCTAACTATGGCTACACCTTC. Encoded protein: CARYDTANYGYTF.

The rearrangement uses TRBV9 and TRBJ2-1, with 11 bases identical to TRBD2. The V and J ends lost 3 bases and 4 bases, in that order; junction bases with no gene match: 3. CDR1 and CDR2 (germline): SGDLS, YYNGEE. This CDR3 has 15 amino acids. The CDR3 coding sequence is TGTGCCAGCAGCGCGACTAGCGGGGATTACAATGAGCAGTTCTTC. Encoded protein: CASSATSGDYNEQFF.

The gene calls are TRBV5-1 and TRBJ2-7; 9 nucleotides align to TRBD1. This CDR3 is 14 amino acids long. With 4 bases clipped from V and 6 bases from J, the junction kept 8 bases outside the gene matches. Germline CDR1 and CDR2: SGHRS and YFSETQ. The CDR3 DNA reads as TGCGCCAGCAGCCTCGCCGGGACAGGGTTCGAGCAGTACTTC. It encodes CASSLAGTGFEQYF.

The V gene is TRBV15, the J gene TRBJ1-2, with TRBD1 matching 9 bases. The V segment lost 1 base and the J segment 7 bases; nucleotides outside the gene matches: 4. The CDR3 has 14 amino acids. Germline CDR1 LNHNV, CDR2 YYDKDF (reference sequence). This CDR3 reads CATSRAGQGPGYTF. CDR3 bases: TGTGCCACCAGCAGAGCTGGACAGGGGCCTGGCTACACCTTC.

This clone has just a few counts. V is TRBV6-5 and J is TRBJ1-4, with D possibly TRBD1 on 5 matching bases. V was shortened by 5 bases and J by 4 bases, with 11 bases between the two germline ends. Germline CDR1 and CDR2: MNHEY and SVGAGI. The CDR3 covers 14 residues. CDR3 amino acids: CASSTDRGNEKLFF. CDR3 bases: TGTGCCAGCAGTACCGATAGGGGTAATGAAAAACTGTTTTTT.

CDR3 nucleotide sequence: TGTGCCAGCACAGGACAATTCAATCAGCCCCAGCATTTT. This sequence encodes CASTGQFNQPQHF. The V call is TRBV6-5, the J call TRBJ1-5; D possibly corresponds to TRBD1 (5 bases). This CDR3 contains 13 residues. CDR1 is MNHEY and CDR2 is SVGAGI in the germline V gene. The V end lost 7 bases, the J end lost 3 bases, and 10 bases lay between the germline ends.

This clone is a singleton in its sample. The CDR3 spells CASRQQGAAGYTF. The CDR3 bases are TGTGCCAGCAGGCAACAGGGTGCTGCTGGCTACACCTTC. This rearrangement joins TRBV11-2 to TRBJ1-2; perhaps TRBD1 as D (6 bases). CDR3 length: 13 amino acids. Germline loops: CDR1 SGHAT, CDR2 FQNNGV. V gave up 6 bases and J gave up 7 bases, with 15 bases separating them.

This chain joins TRBV6-5 and TRBJ2-1, with D uncertain. The CDR3 extends over 14 amino acids. Germline V gene data show CDR1 as MNHEY and CDR2 as SVGAGI. Trimming shortened V by 0 bases and J by 13 bases, and 16 bases separated the two germline ends. The CDR3 here is CASSYSRIMGKQFF. The CDR3 coding sequence is TGTGCCAGCAGTTACTCGAGGATTATGGGGAAACAGTTCTTC.

This clone has only one observation. The V and J genes are TRBV15 and TRBJ1-2, with D maybe TRBD1 (6 bases). V was cut by 0 bases and J by 7 bases, with 15 bases left in between. The germline V gene has CDR1 LNHNV and CDR2 YYDKDF (reference sequence). This CDR3 has 15 residues. As DNA, the CDR3 is TGTGCCACCAGCAGAGATCTTGTGGGGGGCGGTGGCTACACCTTC. Protein sequence: CATSRDLVGGGGYTF.

The chain couples TRBV3-1 (or the pseudogene TRBV3-2) to TRBJ1-5; D uncertain. Germline CDR1 and CDR2: LGHDT and YNNKEL (reference sequence). The CDR3 extends over 16 amino acids. Trimming took 0 bases from V and 7 from J, leaving 16 bases between them. Written as DNA, the CDR3 is TGTGCCAGCAGCCAAGACCTACCGACGGAGAGACAGCCCCAGCATTTT. Its translation is CASSQDLPTERQPQHF.

The chain combines TRBV7-9 with TRBJ1-1; D uncertain. Between the trimmed V and J ends, which lost 3 bases and 4 bases, there was a span of 9 bases. Per the germline V gene, CDR1 is SEHNR and CDR2 is FQNEAQ (reference sequence). CDR3 size: 13 residues. CDR3 nucleotide sequence: TGTGCCAGCAGCTTGGATCTGGGCACTGAAGCTTTCTTT. Its translation is CASSLDLGTEAFF.

In its sample, this clone was seen once. The chain carries TRBV2 and TRBJ2-7; tentatively, D is TRBD1 or TRBD2 (6 bases each). The germline gives CDR1 SNHLY, CDR2 FYNNEI. This CDR3 is built from 11 residues. CDR3 in DNA: TGTTCGACGCGGGACAATTACGAGCAGTACTTC. Translating it yields CSTRDNYEQYF.